Below, 31 T cell receptor beta chains from the same sample are listed, as sequenced in a study of blood T cell repertoires in COVID-19. Produced via immunoSEQ multiplex PCR; TCRdb's table is partial and in-frame only. Here the sample spans fewer than 200,000 clones, less than 85% being singletons. The sample was PBMCs or T cells enriched from blood (not recorded which). The receptors here all came from a woman aged 50 to 65 who had recovered from COVID-19.

This clone was recorded once. The chain employs TRBV6-1 and TRBJ1-2; D gene ambiguous. From germline, CDR1 is MNHNS and CDR2 SASEGT. V was cut by 5 bases and J by 8 bases, with 15 bases left in between. This CDR3 region has 13 residues. The CDR3 DNA reads TGTGCCAGCAGTTCTCGGTTCCGACTGGGCTACACCTTC. It is translated as CASSSRFRLGYTF.

The V call is TRBV6-5, the J call TRBJ2-7; 8 bases are a match to TRBD1. In germline, CDR1 is MNHEY, CDR2 SVGAGI. J lost 9 bases, V lost 6 bases, and 10 bases had no gene match. This CDR3 is 13 amino acids long. The CDR3 nucleotides are TGTGCCAGCAGACCTACCGGGACAGGTGGGCAGTACGTC. Amino acids: CASRPTGTGGQYV.

J is TRBJ1-1 and V is TRBV28; 8 nucleotides align to TRBD1. V lost 6 bases and J lost 0; bases outside the gene matches: 15. The germline CDR1 and CDR2 sequences are MDHEN and SYDVKM. This CDR3 has 18 residues. CDR3 residues: CASRTGQGRNQMNTEAFF. For the CDR3, the DNA is TGTGCCAGCAGGACCGGACAGGGACGAAACCAAATGAACACTGAAGCTTTCTTT.

The chain links TRBV18 to TRBJ1-4; D remains ambiguous. The CDR3 runs to 13 residues. The V gene lost 6 bases and the J gene lost 5 bases, with 10 bases spanning the gap. Germline V gene lookup returns CDR1 KGHSH and CDR2 LQKENI. The CDR3 is CASSLRGNEKLFF. Written as DNA, the CDR3 is TGTGCCAGCTCCCTAAGAGGGAATGAAAAACTGTTTTTT.

This chain connects TRBV10-3 to TRBJ1-5; D gene unclear. CDR1 ENHRY and CDR2 SYGVKD come from the germline V gene. V gave up 1 base and J gave up 2 bases, with 6 bases separating them. The CDR3 loop spans 14 amino acids. CDR3 sequence: CAISELEGNQPQHF. CDR3 coding DNA: TGTGCCATCAGTGAGTTGGAGGGCAATCAGCCCCAGCATTTT.

CDR3: CSVGVRDRAADTQYF. The CDR3 nucleotides are TGCAGCGTTGGAGTCCGGGACAGGGCCGCAGATACGCAGTATTTT. The genes are TRBV29-1 and TRBJ2-3, with TRBD1 identical over 9 bases. The germline V gene encodes CDR1 SQVTM and CDR2 ANQGSEA. The CDR3 consists of 15 residues. Losses at the gene ends were 4 bases for V and 4 bases for J; bases not matched to a gene: 9.

This chain joins TRBV6-4 and TRBJ2-1; 7 nucleotides agree with TRBD2. The CDR3 sequence is 15 residues long. Per the germline V gene, CDR1 is MRHNA and CDR2 is SNTAGT. J was trimmed by 7 bases and V by 7 bases; bases with no gene match: 13. The CDR3 DNA sequence: TGTGCCAGCACCCCCGTGGCGGGAGTAAGAAATGAGCAGTTCTTC. It codes for CASTPVAGVRNEQFF.

The V gene is TRBV7-2, the J gene TRBJ1-2, with D perhaps TRBD1 (5 bases). V dropped 4 bases and J dropped 8 bases, with 17 bases sitting between them. CDR3 length equals 14 residues. The germline V gene encodes CDR1 SGHTA and CDR2 FQGNSA. The CDR3 bases are TGTGCCAGCAGCTCCCAGGGATCCACTTACGGCTACACCTTC. It yields the protein CASSSQGSTYGYTF.

The gene calls are TRBV12-3 or TRBV12-4 and TRBJ2-2; D gene unclear. Trimming pared 11 bases from V and 0 bases from J, leaving 10 bases between. The CDR3 is 13 residues long. Here the CDR3 reads CAVQDSNTGELFF. CDR3 sequence (DNA): TGTGCCGTCCAGGATTCGAACACCGGGGAGCTGTTTTTT.

The chain combines TRBV4-1 with TRBJ1-2; D is perhaps TRBD1 (5 bases). The V gene's germline CDR1 is MGHRA and CDR2 YSYEKL. The V gene lost 1 base and the J gene lost 5 bases, with 11 bases spanning the gap. This CDR3 has 14 amino acids. The CDR3 nucleotides are TGCGCCAGCAGCCAAGTAGTCGGGGGTTATGGCTACACCTTC. Protein sequence: CASSQVVGGYGYTF.

The V call is TRBV6-5, the J call TRBJ2-1; TRBD2 aligns across 11 bases. The CDR3 consists of 15 residues. CDR1 is MNHEY and CDR2 is SVGAGI in the germline V gene. J was trimmed by 3 bases and V by 8 bases; bases with no gene match: 6. This CDR3 is CASGLTSGVYNEQFF. CDR3 bases: TGTGCCAGCGGTCTGACTAGCGGGGTCTACAATGAGCAGTTCTTC.

The genes are TRBV11-2 and TRBJ2-1, with 9 bases that match TRBD2. Germline CDR1 SGHAT, CDR2 FQNNGV. The V and J ends lost 5 bases and 7 bases, in that order; junction bases with no gene match: 15. The CDR3 totals 17 residues. CDR3 region: CASSPFVGREGWNEQFF. CDR3 DNA: TGTGCCAGCAGCCCGTTCGTCGGGCGGGAGGGGTGGAATGAGCAGTTCTTC.

This clone is judged large. The V and J genes are TRBV30 and TRBJ2-5; tentative D call: TRBD2 (6 bases). Germline V gene sequence: CDR1 GTSNPN, CDR2 SVGIG (reference sequence). V was shortened by 3 bases and J by 5 bases, with 13 bases between the two germline ends. The length of the CDR3 is 13 residues. The CDR3: CAWSGGIQETQYF. CDR3 DNA: TGTGCCTGGAGCGGAGGGATCCAGGAGACCCAGTACTTC.

This clone was detected a few times. The gene calls are TRBV11-3 and TRBJ1-1, with D perhaps matching TRBD1 (6 bases). The V and J ends lost 4 bases and 5 bases respectively, with 8 bases between them. CDR1 SGHNT and CDR2 YENEEA come from the germline V gene. The CDR3 is made up of 12 amino acids. DNA of the CDR3: TGTGCCAGCAGCTCCACAGGGACTGAAGCTTTCTTT. This encodes CASSSTGTEAFF.

This clone was counted only a few times. V gene TRBV21-1 combines with J gene TRBJ2-3; the table's D call, TRBD2, was not checked against the DNA. TRBV21-1 is a pseudogene segment. CDR3 length equals 16 residues. The CDR3 loop reads CASSKETGLAQDTQYF. The DNA for the CDR3 is TGTGCCAGCAGCAAAGAGACGGGACTAGCGCAAGATACGCAGTATTTT.

The chain has TRBV19 and TRBJ2-2, with D unclear. V was shortened by 11 bases and J by 6 bases, with 10 bases between the two germline ends. There are 11 residues in the CDR3. The germline CDR1 and CDR2 sequences are LNHDA and SQIVND (reference sequence). CDR3 sequence: CASRGAGELFF. In DNA, the CDR3 is TGTGCCTCCCGCGGAGCCGGGGAGCTGTTTTTT.

This clone was seen just once. CDR3 in amino acids: CAWSALESSGNTEAFF. CDR3 in DNA: TGTGCCTGGAGTGCCCTGGAATCGTCGGGGAACACTGAAGCTTTCTTT. This sequence joins TRBV30 and TRBJ1-1; no clear D. The CDR3 runs to 16 residues. With 1 base removed from V and 1 base from J, the gap between germline ends came to 16 bases. From germline, CDR1 is GTSNPN and CDR2 SVGIG (reference sequence).

In this sample, this clone turned up a few times. The CDR3: CASSTRRGQGRNGYTF. The CDR3 bases are TGTGCCAGCAGTACCCGGCGGGGACAGGGAAGGAATGGCTACACCTTC. The genes are TRBV28 and TRBJ1-2, with 9 bases lining up with TRBD1. The CDR3 contains 16 residues. Unmatched junction bases numbered 13, after V lost 5 bases and J lost 6 bases. From germline, CDR1 is MDHEN and CDR2 SYDVKM.

The rearrangement uses TRBV9 and TRBJ1-2, with D possibly matching TRBD1 (6 bases). Trimming shortened V by 4 bases and J by 2 bases, and 15 bases separated the two germline ends. Germline CDR1 reads SGDLS; CDR2 reads YYNGEE. The CDR3 is made up of 15 amino acids. CDR3 nucleotides: TGTGCCAGCAGCCCACGATTGGACAGAAACTATGGCTACACCTTC. This translates into CASSPRLDRNYGYTF.

The CDR3 bases are TGTGCCAGCAGTTACTTTTACACCGATACGCAGTATTTT. As protein: CASSYFYTDTQYF. The chain recombines TRBV6-6 with TRBJ2-3, with unresolved D. Germline values: CDR1 MNHNY, CDR2 SVGAGI (reference sequence). Deletions cut 1 base from V and 6 bases from J, with 8 bases between. This CDR3 region has 13 residues.

The chain carries TRBV11-2 and TRBJ1-2; a possible D gene is TRBD1 (6 bases). Trimming cost V 4 bases and J 4 bases, with 16 bases left between them. The CDR3 is 15 residues long. Germline lookup yields CDR1 SGHAT and CDR2 FQNNGV. In nucleotides, the CDR3 is TGTGCCAGCAGCTCCTTAGGGGGAACGGGCTATGGCTACACCTTC. This gives the protein CASSSLGGTGYGYTF.

The chain carries TRBV18 and TRBJ2-6, with a weak D call TRBD2 (5 bases). The germline gives CDR1 KGHSH, CDR2 LQKENI. Trimming removed 8 bases at V and 0 bases at J, with 8 bases between. This CDR3 spans 14 amino acids. In DNA form, the CDR3 reads TGTGCCAGCACTAGAAGCTCTGGGGCCAACGTCCTGACTTTC. This codes for CASTRSSGANVLTF.

The chain couples TRBV18 to TRBJ1-1; 8 bases align to TRBD1. Germline CDR1 is KGHSH and CDR2 is LQKENI. The length of the CDR3 is 15 residues. Unmatched junction bases numbered 7, after V lost 3 bases and J lost 4 bases. The CDR3 reads CASSPATGGATEAFF. In DNA form, the CDR3 reads TGTGCCAGCTCACCCGCTACAGGGGGAGCCACTGAAGCTTTCTTT.

This chain joins TRBV6-4 and TRBJ2-3, with D tentatively TRBD2 (6 bases). The CDR3 covers 13 residues. V gave up 8 bases and J gave up 1 base, with 10 bases separating them. The germline V gene encodes CDR1 MRHNA and CDR2 SNTAGT. CDR3 loop: CASLAGRTDTQYF. The CDR3 nucleotides read TGTGCCAGCCTGGCGGGACGCACAGATACGCAGTATTTT.

This clone came up many times. The chain uses TRBV19 and TRBJ2-3, with a weak D call TRBD2 (5 bases). V lost 5 bases and J lost 5, with 14 bases in between. Germline CDR1 LNHDA, CDR2 SQIVND (reference sequence). CDR3 size: 14 residues. The CDR3 nucleotides read TGTGCCAGTAGTTACTGGGGAGATAAAGATACGCAGTATTTT. This sequence encodes CASSYWGDKDTQYF.

This rearrangement joins TRBV7-2 to TRBJ1-5, with D possibly being TRBD1 (6 bases). Germline-derived CDR1 and CDR2 are SGHTA and FQGNSA. V lost 2 bases, J lost 4 bases, and 18 bases lay in between. The length of the CDR3 is 17 residues. The CDR3 DNA reads TGTGCCAGCAGCTTATCCGTTCCGGACAGTTCAAATCAGCCCCAGCATTTT. This codes for CASSLSVPDSSNQPQHF.

The chain is built from TRBV6-6 and TRBJ1-6; the D gene is possibly TRBD1 (6 bases). The V end lost 5 bases, the J end lost 7 bases, and 12 bases lay between the germline ends. Germline V gene sequence: CDR1 MNHNY, CDR2 SVGAGI (reference sequence). This CDR3 has 14 residues. In nucleotides, the CDR3 is TGTGCCAGCAGTGCAGGGGAATTGAATTCACCCCTCCACTTT. Amino acids: CASSAGELNSPLHF.

The rearrangement links TRBV5-6 to TRBJ1-6, with D hard to call. Germline V lookup: CDR1 SGHDT, CDR2 YYEEEE. Trimming stripped 2 bases from V and 7 bases from J, with 13 bases between. This CDR3 comprises 15 residues. The CDR3 DNA reads as TGTGCCAGCAGCTTAGCTACGGGGAAAAATTCACCCCTCCACTTT. Translation gives CASSLATGKNSPLHF.

This clone has a handful of counts. The chain is built from TRBV7-2 and TRBJ1-1; TRBD1 aligns across 7 bases. Losses at the gene ends were 1 base for V and 4 bases for J; bases not matched to a gene: 9. Germline lookup yields CDR1 SGHTA and CDR2 FQGNSA. CDR3 size: 16 residues. The CDR3 region has the DNA TGTGCCAGCAGCTTAGGCCCACAGGGGTCGAGCACTGAAGCTTTCTTT. It yields the protein CASSLGPQGSSTEAFF.

The DNA of the CDR3 is TGTGCCAGCAGCCCACGACAGGACCTTCAAGAGACCCAGTACTTC. Protein: CASSPRQDLQETQYF. This chain uses TRBV27 with TRBJ2-5, with a weak D call TRBD1 (6 bases). The V gene lost 6 bases and the J gene lost 2 bases, with 16 bases spanning the gap. The germline CDR1 and CDR2 sequences are MNHEY and SMNVEV (reference sequence). The CDR3 covers 15 residues.

In this sample, this clone turned up a few times. V is TRBV7-9 and J is TRBJ2-2, with TRBD2 matching 9 bases. This CDR3 is 16 amino acids long. Germline V lookup: CDR1 SEHNR, CDR2 FQNEAQ (reference sequence). The V segment lost 5 bases and the J segment 5 bases; nucleotides outside the gene matches: 9. CDR3 amino acids: CASSPQGAGGTGELFF. In DNA form, the CDR3 reads TGTGCCAGCAGCCCCCAGGGAGCGGGGGGTACCGGGGAGCTGTTTTTT.